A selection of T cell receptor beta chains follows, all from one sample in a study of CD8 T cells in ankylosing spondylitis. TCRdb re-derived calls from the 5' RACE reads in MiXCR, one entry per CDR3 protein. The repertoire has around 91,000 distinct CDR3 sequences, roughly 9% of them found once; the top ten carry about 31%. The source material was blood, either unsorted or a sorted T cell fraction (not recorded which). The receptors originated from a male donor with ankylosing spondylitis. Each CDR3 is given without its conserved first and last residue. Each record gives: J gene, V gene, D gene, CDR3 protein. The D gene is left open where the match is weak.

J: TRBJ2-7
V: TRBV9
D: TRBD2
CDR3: ASSVALAAYEQY

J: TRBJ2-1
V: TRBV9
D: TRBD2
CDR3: ASTDLAESYNEQF

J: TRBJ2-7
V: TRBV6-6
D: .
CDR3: ASKGSEQY

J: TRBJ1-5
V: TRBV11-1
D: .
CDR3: ASSLGTDSNQPQH

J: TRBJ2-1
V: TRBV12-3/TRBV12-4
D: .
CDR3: ASRPQIGESDYNEQF

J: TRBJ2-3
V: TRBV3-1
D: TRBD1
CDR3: ASSQRTGGKDTQY

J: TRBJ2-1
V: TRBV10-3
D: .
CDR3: AIRDIPSYNEQF

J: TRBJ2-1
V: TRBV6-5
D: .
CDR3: ASSYASVNEQF

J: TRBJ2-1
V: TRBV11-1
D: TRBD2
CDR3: ASSFPLVTSGMEKYNEQF

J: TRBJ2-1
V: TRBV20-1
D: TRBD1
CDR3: SARSGTGDSNEQF

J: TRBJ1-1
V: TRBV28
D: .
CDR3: ASIRRGTEAF

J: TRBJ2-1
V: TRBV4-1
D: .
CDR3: ASSQARHFANEQF

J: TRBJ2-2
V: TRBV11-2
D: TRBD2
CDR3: ASSLDRLAGTGELF

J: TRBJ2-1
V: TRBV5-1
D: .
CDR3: ASSLGLSSYNEQF

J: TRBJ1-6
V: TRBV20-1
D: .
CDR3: SARDIRRQINSPLH

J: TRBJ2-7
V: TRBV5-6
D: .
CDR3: ASSFGRSAYEQY

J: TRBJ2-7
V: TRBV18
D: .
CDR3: ASSPQGQSSYEQY

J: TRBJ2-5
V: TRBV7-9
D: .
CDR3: ASSLAGAEQETQY

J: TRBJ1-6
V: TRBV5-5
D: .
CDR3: ASSLRGILYNSPLH

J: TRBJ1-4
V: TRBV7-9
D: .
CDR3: ASSYGRGANEKLF

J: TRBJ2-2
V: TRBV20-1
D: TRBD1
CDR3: SAGDRGHGGELF

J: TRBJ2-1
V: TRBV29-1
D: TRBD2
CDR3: SVEEPWTRGEQF

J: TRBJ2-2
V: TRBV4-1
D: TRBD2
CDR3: ASSQRLAGNTGELF

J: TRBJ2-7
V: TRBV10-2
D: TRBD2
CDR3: ASSRTSGGYEQY

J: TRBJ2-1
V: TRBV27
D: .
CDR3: ASGYIEQF

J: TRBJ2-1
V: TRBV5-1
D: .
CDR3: ASSLDGGLVNEQF

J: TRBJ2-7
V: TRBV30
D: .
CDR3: AWSLDRGGEQY

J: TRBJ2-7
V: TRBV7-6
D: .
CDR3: ASSPLKGGYEQY

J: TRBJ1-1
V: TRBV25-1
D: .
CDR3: ASSEWVNTEAF

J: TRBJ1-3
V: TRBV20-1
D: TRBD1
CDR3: SARGWDRRSGNTIY

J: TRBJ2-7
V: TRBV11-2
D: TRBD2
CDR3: ASSSVAGGYEQY

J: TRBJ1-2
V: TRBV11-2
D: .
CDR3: ASSLDRGQAGSGYGYT

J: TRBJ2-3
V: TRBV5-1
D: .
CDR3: ASSTTSTDTQY

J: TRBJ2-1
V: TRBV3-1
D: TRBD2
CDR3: ASSQDSGTSYNEQF

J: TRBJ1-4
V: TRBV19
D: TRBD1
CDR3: ATGQGRGEKLF

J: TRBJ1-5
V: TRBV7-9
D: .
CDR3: ASSLDSDNQPQH

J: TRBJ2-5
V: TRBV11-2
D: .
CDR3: ASSSAFPAWETQY

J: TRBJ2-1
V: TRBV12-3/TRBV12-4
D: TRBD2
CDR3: ASSPGTSGAYNEQF

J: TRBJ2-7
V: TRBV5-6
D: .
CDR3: ASSSERRQY

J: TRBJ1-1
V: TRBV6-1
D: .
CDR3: ASTRDMNTEAF

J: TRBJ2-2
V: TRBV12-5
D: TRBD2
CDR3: ASGLWLAGVRTGELF

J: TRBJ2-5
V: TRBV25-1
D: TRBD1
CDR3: ASSEFLLGDRKETQY

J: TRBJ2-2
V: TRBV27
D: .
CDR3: ASSLDYPTTGELF

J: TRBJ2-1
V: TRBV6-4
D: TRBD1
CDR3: ASSDGQAGDEQF

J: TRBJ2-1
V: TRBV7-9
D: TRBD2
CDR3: ASSPPTSVDPNEQF

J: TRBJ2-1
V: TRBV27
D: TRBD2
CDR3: ASSWGLAGGPNNEQF

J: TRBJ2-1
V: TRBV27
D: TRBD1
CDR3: ASSSLSGTGRSYNEQF

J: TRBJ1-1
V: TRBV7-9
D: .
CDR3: ASSLGGLGTEAF

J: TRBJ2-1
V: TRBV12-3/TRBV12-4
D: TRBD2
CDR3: ASSFGLAGNNEQF

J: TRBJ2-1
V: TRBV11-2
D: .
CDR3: ASSSEWGRYNEQF

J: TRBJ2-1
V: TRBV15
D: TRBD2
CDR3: ATSTGLAGYNEQF

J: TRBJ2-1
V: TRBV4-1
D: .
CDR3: ASSQDSEGQGGGRVYNEQF

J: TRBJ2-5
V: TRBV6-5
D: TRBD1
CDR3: ASSYSTGQGAAETQY